The entry that follows covers one TCR beta chain sequence. This sample is drawn from a study of blood T cell repertoires in COVID-19. About the study: Samples of COVID-19 (acute and convalescent) were obtained from the United States, Italy and Spain. T cells, B-cell-depleted T cells, or PBMCs provided the cDNA or gDNA that served as material.

In the authors' workflow: Estimated nucleated cell counts came from reference gene primer amplification. Data came from immunoSEQ multiplex PCR; TCRdb stores just in-frame clones and leaves some out. V, J and clone size were drawn from that table, and D and trimming were deduced from the DNA. The table shows hundreds of thousands of clones, with 85% occurring only once. The germline V gene encodes CDR1 LNHDA and CDR2 SQIVND (reference sequence). The CDR3 is 17 residues long. Trimming cost V 5 bases and J 0 bases, with 14 bases left between them. Material for sequencing was peripheral blood. This TCR derives from a woman aged 18-29 years with acute or convalescent COVID-19. The J gene is TRBJ1-6, the V gene TRBV19; maybe TRBD1 (6 bases). The CDR3 sequence is CASSHRDISSYNSPLHF. The CDR3 DNA reads as TGTGCCAGTAGTCACCGGGACATTAGCTCCTATAATTCACCCCTCCACTTT.